This entry concerns a single TCR beta chain. No cognate antigen has been identified for it. No much larger clone is present one base from it, and per-base qualities are unavailable. The sample belongs to a study of shared T cell receptors in the human thymus (dated by TCRdb to about 2021). About the full investigation: The study examined how the human thymus generates shared, self-reactive T-cell receptor alpha chains.

Trimming leaves V shorter by 3 bases and J shorter by 8 bases, with the junction holding 8 bases beyond the gene matches. The germline V gene sets CDR1 to MDHEN and CDR2 to SYDVKM. Including the terminal cysteine and phenylalanine, the CDR3 comprises 14 residues. The DNA shown is the 42-base CDR3, in frame from base 1. Library prep was done by the immunoSEQ multiplex PCR assay. TCRdb mirrors the immuneACCESS table, restricted to in-frame sequences. Some clones are absent from its copies; in checked studies, under half trace to an unresolved V gene, and the reason for the others is unknown. Within this sample are hundreds of thousands of clones, with 75% to 90% of them counted one time only. The ten largest clones take up around 0.0094% of the sample. This sample also appeared in a second study, on human thymus T cells. According to the second study: Immunologically healthy infants undergoing open corrective cardiac surgery for congenital heart defects in Finland were used as donors. Thymus tissue was obtained as surgical resects removed during corrective cardiac surgery. Biased V and J gene segment usage appeared to be present in both thymic and peripheral blood repertoires. The related research reported highly overlapping thymic TCR repertoires among unrelated individuals. The study characterized TCR alpha and beta repertoires from fewer than 10 infant thymus samples and a few related peripheral blood samples. Donor ages ranged from roughly 6 to 250 days, and the cohort comprised five or six male and two female infants. After being mechanically released from the tissue, thymocytes were kept at -70 degrees C in pellets of roughly 10-30 million cells. Genomic DNA was extracted from frozen cell pellets with a QIAsymphony instrument. Using the immunoSEQ multiplex PCR assay, the TCRB and TCRAD loci were amplified from a standardized quantity of quality-controlled genomic DNA. The amplicons spanned the V(D)J region and were long enough to cover the CDR3 and allow V and J genes to be identified. Amplicon sequencing was performed on an Illumina platform through the commercial immunoSEQ service. Primer bias and sequencing errors were corrected as previously described, and TCRAD and TCRB were defined on the basis of the IMGT database. immunoSEQ Analyzer 3.0 and VDJTools were used for repertoire analysis, which covered basic statistics, V/J segment usage, diversity estimates, rarefaction and pairwise overlap. Diversity was estimated using the Chao1, ChaoE, Efron-Thisted, Shannon and inverse Simpson indices, and was also estimated on datasets down-sampled to the size of the smallest sample. Repertoire overlap was assessed by strict matching of CDR3 nucleotide sequence, V gene and J gene, and clustering was done by Jaccard-based multidimensional scaling. On average, thymus samples gave 750,000 to 950,000 unique TCRB clonotypes, whereas blood samples gave roughly 86,000.

The TCR originated in a girl under three years old with a congenital heart defect. Donor details come from another sample of the same person, matched by shared clones. The rearrangement joined TRBV28 to TRBJ1-2; TRBD1 lines up with 8 middle nucleotides. The sample taken for sequencing was thymocytes. The encoded CDR3 is CASSFRQGKVGYTF. The DNA reads as follows: TGTGCCAGCAGTTTCCGACAGGGGAAAGTGGGCTACACCTTC.